The clone carrying this T cell receptor (beta chain) has ten or more counts. Its specificity is unknown. The CDR3 totals 14 residues. The trim removed 5 bases at V and 6 bases at J, leaving 5 bases unmatched. Germline CDR1 and CDR2: SQVTM and ANQGSEA. The data derive from a study of blood T cells in healthy people across ages. Study conclusions and caveats: Comparison with aged donors showed that long-lived donors had more naive CD4+ cells and higher diversity. TCR beta diversity was tightly associated with the proportion of naive T cells.

The authors ran a second PCR of about 7 to 11 cycles using a sample-barcoded 5' primer and a J-beta primer mix. MiXCR, applied by TCRdb to the 5' RACE reads, yields one record per CDR3 protein. Of around 1,800,000 distinct CDR3 sequences in the sample, about 39% are singletons; the top ten hold under 30%. This sequence joins TRBV29-1 and TRBJ2-1, with 12 positions matching TRBD2. This receptor was taken from a human donor in good health. Sequenced: blood. The CDR3 region is CSVKRTSGANEQFF. The CDR3 DNA reads as TGCAGCGTTAAAAGGACTAGCGGGGCCAATGAGCAGTTCTTC.